The clone carrying this TCR beta chain was detected a few times. The target antigen is unknown. This entry is derived from a study of CD8+ T cells in alopecia areata. Notes on the study in general: Unlike in mice, where it was clearer, TCR sharing across patients was less clear, possibly HLA-related. Normal scalp showed lower clonality than lesional scalp, especially alopecia totalis/universalis.

CDR1 is MDHEN, CDR2 SYDVKM, per germline. The V end was cut by 3 bases, the J end by 4 bases, with 12 bases between. The CDR3 totals 15 residues. Specimens obtained from alopecia areata patients comprised lesional scalp punch biopsies and peripheral blood. cDNA serving as the sequencing template came from extracted, reverse transcribed RNA. The protocol was immunoSEQ multiplex PCR, while the TCRdb copy is restricted to in-frame clones and leaves out a portion. In the table there are some 120,000 clones, less than 50% of which are singletons. What was sequenced was NKG2D-low CD8+ T cells sorted from blood. J is TRBJ2-2 and V is TRBV28; the D gene is possibly TRBD1 (6 bases). This TCR was recovered from a human donor with alopecia areata. The chain's CDR3 is CASSFYSQGTGELFF. DNA of the CDR3: TGTGCCAGCAGTTTTTACTCACAGGGCACCGGGGAGCTGTTTTTT.